One and the same sample provided the 9 T cell receptor beta chains below, sequenced in a study of blood T cell repertoires in COVID-19 (dated by TCRdb to 2020 to 2022). The library was built by means of the immunoSEQ multiplex PCR assay. TCRdb carries this immuneACCESS record with in-frame sequences only. Its versions omit some clonotypes, under half of them owing to an unresolved V gene in the studies checked, with the rest unexplained. This sample lists about 310,000 clones; 90% were detected once. The ten largest clones capture approximately 4% of the sample. Sequencing was done on a sample of PBMCs or T cells enriched from blood (not recorded which). Receptors were obtained from a woman between 18 and 29 years old with acute COVID-19.

V and J are TRBV12-5 and TRBJ2-1; TRBD2 matches 8 bases. In germline, CDR1 is LGHNT, CDR2 FRNRAP. The CDR3 is made up of 15 amino acids. The V gene end was trimmed by 5 bases and the J gene end by 9 bases; junction bases not matched to a gene: 12. CDR3 protein: CASGHSGSRHGEQFF. The CDR3, as DNA: TGTGCTAGTGGTCACAGCGGGAGCCGTCACGGTGAGCAGTTCTTC.

This clone was counted a single time. The genes are TRBV28 and TRBJ2-7; 10 positions agree with TRBD2. Germline-derived CDR1 and CDR2 are MDHEN and SYDVKM. The CDR3 consists of 15 residues. With 7 bases clipped from V and 0 bases from J, the junction kept 6 bases outside the gene matches. CDR3 loop: CASINPSGSSYEQYF. The CDR3 nucleotides are TGTGCCAGCATAAATCCTAGCGGGAGCTCCTACGAGCAGTACTTC.

This rearrangement joins TRBV19 to TRBJ2-5, with D possibly being TRBD1 (5 bases). Germline CDR1 LNHDA, CDR2 SQIVND (reference sequence). Trimming took 6 bases from V and 2 from J, leaving 10 bases between them. The CDR3 has 13 residues. The CDR3 sequence is CASRGAEQETQYF. Here the CDR3 DNA reads TGTGCCAGTAGAGGGGCAGAGCAAGAGACCCAGTACTTC.

This rearrangement joins TRBV2 to TRBJ1-3; no clear D. The germline V and J ends were trimmed by 5 bases and 0 bases, with 17 bases remaining between them. Germline assignment: CDR1 SNHLY and CDR2 FYNNEI. The CDR3 consists of 17 residues. The CDR3 region has the DNA TGTGCCAGCAGTTCTCCCGCTGCCGAGGACTCTGGAAACACCATATATTTT. Translating it yields CASSSPAAEDSGNTIYF.

J is TRBJ2-2 and V is TRBV21-1; the table names TRBD1, a call not compared with the DNA. TRBV21-1 is a pseudogene segment. CDR3 size: 16 residues. The CDR3 reads CASSKGTGQEAGELFF. The CDR3 DNA sequence: TGTGCCAGCAGCAAAGGAACGGGACAGGAGGCCGGGGAGCTGTTTTTT.

The J gene is TRBJ2-2, the V gene TRBV11-2, with 7 positions matching TRBD1. Germline V gene lookup returns CDR1 SGHAT and CDR2 FQNNGV. The CDR3 has 17 residues. V shed 6 bases and J 2 bases; nucleotides not matched to a gene: 12. Here the CDR3 DNA reads TGTGCCAGCAGGAGACTCCGGGACAGACTTAACACCGGGGAGCTGTTTTTT. Protein product: CASRRLRDRLNTGELFF.

The rearrangement links TRBV29-1 to TRBJ1-1; TRBD1 might be the D (6 bases). This CDR3 spans 14 amino acids. V lost 6 bases and J 6 bases, leaving 20 bases between the germline ends. Per germline, CDR1 SQVTM and CDR2 ANQGSEA. The DNA for the CDR3 is TGCAGCGTGAAGGGGGGGGGATTGAAGCCTGAAGCTTTCTTT. This encodes CSVKGGGLKPEAFF.

This clone has just a few counts. The chain uses TRBV19 and TRBJ1-4; 7 bases are shared with TRBD1. This CDR3 region has 15 residues. The trim removed 2 bases at V and 5 bases at J, leaving 5 bases unmatched. Looked up from germline, CDR1 is LNHDA and CDR2 is SQIVND (reference sequence). The CDR3 sequence: CASSIPGTANEKLFF. CDR3 nucleotides: TGTGCCAGTAGTATACCCGGGACAGCAAATGAAAAACTGTTTTTT.

The V call is TRBV6-5, the J call TRBJ1-1, with D uncertain. The CDR3 loop spans 13 amino acids. Trimming removed 0 bases at V and 4 bases at J, with 6 bases between. Germline V lookup: CDR1 MNHEY, CDR2 SVGAGI. The CDR3 region is CASSYSYGTEAFF. The DNA for the CDR3 is TGTGCCAGCAGTTACTCGTACGGCACTGAAGCTTTCTTT.